The 19 T cell receptor beta chains reported below all come from one sample, sequenced in a study of blood T cell repertoires in COVID-19 (dated by TCRdb to between 2020 and 2021). Library prep was done by the immunoSEQ multiplex PCR assay. TCRdb's version of the immuneACCESS table is confined to in-frame rearrangements and falls short of the full clone set. An unresolved V gene accounts for under half of the shortfall where checked; the remainder is of unknown origin. This sample is represented by around 97,000 clones; 70% to 85% of them were singletons. The ten most abundant clones make up about 10% of the sample. The sequencing input was peripheral blood. Receptors were obtained from a man aged 65 to 85 with acute or convalescent COVID-19.

The chain combines TRBV19 with TRBJ2-7, with 9 bases identical to TRBD1. CDR1 and CDR2 (germline): LNHDA, SQIVND (reference sequence). V lost 10 bases, J lost 3 bases, and 10 bases stayed unmatched. This CDR3 is built from 14 residues. The chain's CDR3 is CATSSTGGVYEQYF. The CDR3 region has the DNA TGTGCCACGAGCTCGACAGGGGGGGTCTACGAGCAGTACTTC.

J is TRBJ1-5 and V is TRBV2; TRBD1 aligns across 7 bases. CDR1 is SNHLY, CDR2 FYNNEI, per germline. The CDR3 runs 13 residues. The ends lost 6 bases at V and 7 bases at J; junction bases unmatched: 6. CDR3 loop: CASRFTGVQPQHF. The CDR3 DNA reads as TGTGCCAGCAGATTTACAGGGGTCCAGCCCCAGCATTTT.

The chain joins TRBV7-8 to TRBJ1-5; D gene ambiguous. There are 17 residues in the CDR3. Trimming removed 8 bases at V and 2 bases at J, with 22 bases between. Germline loops: CDR1 SGHVS, CDR2 FQNEAQ. Here the CDR3 DNA reads TGTGCCAGCTGTCGGTCCCCGAGATATAGCGGCAATCAGCCCCAGCATTTT. This encodes CASCRSPRYSGNQPQHF.

The V call is TRBV11-1, the J call TRBJ2-6; the D gene is possibly TRBD2 (6 bases). The CDR3 is 16 amino acids. CDR1 and CDR2 from the germline V gene are SGHAT and FQDESV (reference sequence). V lost 3 bases and J lost 2, with 11 bases in between. CDR3 in DNA: TGTGCCAGCAGCTTGGTCGGGACTCCTGGGGCCAACGTCCTGACTTTC. It translates to CASSLVGTPGANVLTF.

The rearrangement links TRBV10-3 to TRBJ2-3; a possible D gene is TRBD2 (6 bases). V dropped 4 bases and J dropped 5 bases, with 13 bases sitting between them. The CDR3 is 14 residues long. CDR1 and CDR2 (germline): ENHRY, SYGVKD. CDR3 bases: TGTGCCATCAGTGGCGAGCGGGTTCAAGATACGCAGTATTTT. Amino acid sequence: CAISGERVQDTQYF.

The CDR3 DNA follows: TGTGCCAGCAGCGTAGAGGTTGGGACTAGCGGGCAGTACAATGAGCAGTTCTTC. Its translation: CASSVEVGTSGQYNEQFF. This chain links TRBV9 with TRBJ2-1, with 12 bases aligning to TRBD2. Germline V gene data show CDR1 as SGDLS and CDR2 as YYNGEE. The CDR3 has 18 amino acids. V shed 0 bases and J 4 bases; nucleotides not matched to a gene: 8.

V usage is TRBV4-1 and J usage is TRBJ1-1; D gene ambiguous. CDR1 MGHRA and CDR2 YSYEKL come from the germline V gene. V was shortened by 0 bases and J by 0 bases, with 5 bases between the two germline ends. CDR3 length equals 14 residues. In DNA, the CDR3 is TGCGCCAGCAGCCAAGAGGGCATGAACACTGAAGCTTTCTTT. Translation: CASSQEGMNTEAFF.

The genes are TRBV24-1 and TRBJ1-4, with D maybe TRBD1 (6 bases). CDR3 length: 15 residues. From germline, CDR1 is KGHDR and CDR2 SFDVKD. The V end was cut by 3 bases, the J end by 3 bases, with 10 bases between. CDR3 DNA: TGTGCCACCAGTGATCACACAGGGCCTAATGAAAAACTGTTTTTT. Residues: CATSDHTGPNEKLFF.

The J gene is TRBJ1-6, the V gene TRBV10-1, with D hard to call. The CDR3 has 13 residues. Trimming took off 0 bases at V and 9 bases at J, with 6 bases between the two ends. Germline V gives CDR1 WNHNN, CDR2 SYGVQD (reference sequence). CDR3 in DNA: TGCGCCAGCAGTGAGTCGGGCAGTTCACCCCTCCACTTT. It specifies CASSESGSSPLHF.

V gene TRBV6-5 combines with J gene TRBJ1-4; the D is unclear. Germline lookup yields CDR1 MNHEY and CDR2 SVGAGI. The CDR3 spans 16 residues. V lost 4 bases and J lost 5, with 17 bases in between. CDR3 nucleotides: TGTGCCAGCAGTTTTTCCCCGGGGAGGGAGAATGAAAAACTGTTTTTT. It encodes CASSFSPGRENEKLFF.

The V and J genes are TRBV7-3 and TRBJ2-3, with a possible D match to TRBD1 (5 bases). Trimming removed 5 bases at V and 3 bases at J, with 9 bases between. Germline loops: CDR1 SGHTA, CDR2 FQGTGA. This CDR3 is built from 13 residues. DNA of the CDR3: TGTGCCAGCAGCATAGCAGGGACAGATACGCAGTATTTT. Encoded protein: CASSIAGTDTQYF.

The chain has TRBV5-8 and TRBJ2-1, with D possibly being TRBD2 (5 bases). Trimming stripped 0 bases from V and 2 bases from J, with 15 bases between. Germline V gene data show CDR1 as SGHTS and CDR2 as YDEGEE. This CDR3 spans 17 amino acids. CDR3 sequence: CASSLAFASTAYNEQFF. For the CDR3, the DNA is TGTGCCAGCAGCTTGGCCTTCGCTAGCACGGCCTACAATGAGCAGTTCTTC.

This chain connects TRBV6-5 to TRBJ1-1; no clear D gene. The CDR3 spans 16 residues. Germline CDR1 MNHEY, CDR2 SVGAGI. Trimming removed 4 bases from V and 5 bases from J, with 20 bases in between. The CDR3 sequence is CASSLLGIGRPTEAFF. CDR3 DNA sequence: TGTGCCAGCAGTTTACTCGGGATAGGGAGGCCTACTGAAGCTTTCTTT.

The V and J genes are TRBV19 and TRBJ1-1, with 8 bases matching TRBD1. With 7 bases clipped from V and 0 bases from J, the junction kept 7 bases outside the gene matches. Germline V gene sequence: CDR1 LNHDA, CDR2 SQIVND (reference sequence). The CDR3 loop spans 15 amino acids. For the CDR3, the DNA is TGTGCCAGTACCCTGGGACAGGCCATGAACACTGAAGCTTTCTTT. Translated, it gives CASTLGQAMNTEAFF.

V gene TRBV30 combines with J gene TRBJ1-2; 7 nucleotides line up with TRBD1. V trimming: 2 bases; J trimming: 6 bases; junction bases outside the gene matches: 3. The CDR3 is 12 amino acids. Per germline, CDR1 GTSNPN and CDR2 SVGIG (reference sequence). The CDR3 sequence is CAWSTTGNGYTF. CDR3 DNA sequence: TGTGCCTGGAGTACGACAGGGAATGGCTACACCTTC. The full variable domain, completed using reference TRBV30 and TRBJ1-2, is SQTIHQWPATLVQPVGSPLSLECTVEGTSNPNLYWYRQAAGRGLQLLFYSVGIGQISSEVPQNLSASRPQDRQFILSSKKLLLSDSGFYLCAWSTTGNGYTFGSGTRLTVV.

This clone was seen only a few times. The rearrangement joins TRBV4-1 to TRBJ1-3; 10 bases match TRBD1. CDR3 length equals 17 residues. Trimming cost V 5 bases and J 0 bases; bases outside gene matches: 7. Per germline, CDR1 MGHRA and CDR2 YSYEKL. The CDR3 region is CASSFGQGVYSGNTIYF. CDR3 sequence (DNA): TGCGCCAGCAGCTTTGGACAGGGGGTTTACTCTGGAAACACCATATATTTT.

This rearrangement joins TRBV7-9 to TRBJ2-1; TRBD2 matches 9 bases. V gave up 3 bases and J gave up 8 bases; unmatched junction bases: 5. Germline CDR1 SEHNR, CDR2 FQNEAQ (reference sequence). The CDR3 spans 14 residues. CDR3 in amino acids: CASSFSGSSYEQFF. The CDR3, as DNA: TGTGCCAGCAGCTTTAGCGGGAGTAGCTATGAGCAGTTCTTC.

The chain's CDR3 is CAWSAQTVGQPQHF. The DNA of the CDR3 is TGTGCCTGGAGTGCTCAGACAGTCGGACAGCCCCAGCATTTT. The rearrangement uses TRBV30 and TRBJ1-5; tentatively, D is TRBD1 (5 bases). CDR3 length equals 14 residues. Germline CDR1 reads GTSNPN; CDR2 reads SVGIG (reference sequence). The germline V and J ends were trimmed by 1 base and 7 bases, with 14 bases remaining between them.

Notes on this clone: The same CDR3 is also encoded by other DNA sequences in this sample. The CDR3 coding sequence is TGTGCCTGTACAGGGTCAAGAAGGGAAGCTTTCTTT. Amino acid sequence: CACTGSRREAFF. The genes are TRBV30 and TRBJ1-1; possible D gene TRBD1, 6 bases. CDR3 size: 12 residues. Trimming took 6 bases from V and 8 from J, leaving 16 bases between them. Germline lookup yields CDR1 GTSNPN and CDR2 SVGIG (reference sequence). The whole variable domain, filled in from reference TRBV30 and TRBJ1-1, reads SQTIHQWPATLVQPVGSPLSLECTVEGTSNPNLYWYRQAAGRGLQLLFYSVGIGQISSEVPQNLSASRPQDRQFILSSKKLLLSDSGFYLCACTGSRREAFFGQGTRLTVV.